The 30 T cell receptor beta chains listed next were all sequenced from one sample in a study of cytomegalovirus exposure and HLA in healthy donors. The PCR employed 60 Vbeta primers together with 13 Jbeta primers. Produced via immunoSEQ multiplex PCR; TCRdb's table is partial and in-frame only. The data show some 170,000 clones, over 80% seen once. Sequencing input: PBMCs. These receptors came from a man in his fifties or sixties in good health and CMV-seropositive.

V and J are TRBV5-6 and TRBJ1-5, with TRBD1 matching 8 bases. V dropped 4 bases and J dropped 5; count of bases not matched to a gene: 8. In germline, CDR1 is SGHDT, CDR2 YYEEEE. The CDR3 loop spans 15 amino acids. CDR3 amino acids: CASSLKDRVDQPQHF. The DNA for the CDR3 is TGTGCCAGCAGCCTTAAGGACAGGGTGGATCAGCCCCAGCATTTT.

This clone was seen just once. The rearrangement links TRBV19 to TRBJ1-2; 10 bases map to TRBD1. CDR3 length: 16 amino acids. V dropped 10 bases and J dropped 0; count of bases not matched to a gene: 11. Germline-derived CDR1 and CDR2 are LNHDA and SQIVND (reference sequence). CDR3 sequence: CATRPGQGTANYGYTF. The CDR3 nucleotides are TGTGCCACACGACCGGGACAGGGGACAGCTAACTATGGCTACACCTTC. Full variable domain (remainder filled in from reference TRBV19 and TRBJ1-2): DGGITQSPKYLFRKEGQNVTLSCEQNLNHDAMYWYRQDPGQGLRLIYYSQIVNDFQKGDIAEGYSVSREKKESFPLTVTSAQKNPTAFYLCATRPGQGTANYGYTFGSGTRLTVV.

This sequence joins TRBV10-3 and TRBJ2-2; 9 bases align to TRBD1. Germline V gene data show CDR1 as ENHRY and CDR2 as SYGVKD. This CDR3 spans 15 amino acids. The V segment lost 2 bases and the J segment 5 bases; nucleotides outside the gene matches: 3. The CDR3 spells CAISETGQGTGELFF. The CDR3 bases are TGTGCCATCAGTGAGACGGGACAGGGAACCGGGGAGCTGTTTTTT.

The chain uses TRBV6-6 and TRBJ2-7; 11 bases are shared with TRBD2. CDR3 length equals 15 residues. Trimming removed 5 bases from V and 5 bases from J; junction bases left unmatched: 8. The V gene's germline CDR1 is MNHNY and CDR2 SVGAGI (reference sequence). CDR3 coding DNA: TGTGCCAGCAGTAGACTAGCGGGGCAACGGGACGAGCAGTACTTC. It is translated as CASSRLAGQRDEQYF.

The V call is TRBV19, the J call TRBJ1-5; no definite D call. Trimming took 5 bases from V and 7 from J, leaving 12 bases between them. This CDR3 contains 13 residues. Germline-derived CDR1 and CDR2 are LNHDA and SQIVND (reference sequence). CDR3: CASSPGLNQPQHF. The CDR3 nucleotides read TGTGCCAGTAGTCCAGGTTTGAACCAGCCCCAGCATTTT.

This chain uses TRBV18 with TRBJ1-1; 7 bases are shared with TRBD1. The germline V gene encodes CDR1 KGHSH and CDR2 LQKENI. V gave up 4 bases and J gave up 2 bases; unmatched junction bases: 7. The CDR3 covers 15 residues. The CDR3 spells CASSLYDRANTEAFF. The CDR3 bases are TGTGCCAGCTCACTATACGACAGGGCTAACACTGAAGCTTTCTTT.

This clone appeared once. The chain joins TRBV5-1 to TRBJ1-4, with TRBD1 matching over 9 bases. With 5 bases clipped from V and 5 bases from J, the junction kept 1 base outside the gene matches. In germline, CDR1 is SGHRS, CDR2 YFSETQ. The CDR3 extends over 13 amino acids. CDR3 in DNA: TGCGCCAGCAGAGGGACAGGGAATGAAAAACTGTTTTTT. The encoded protein is CASRGTGNEKLFF. Filled out from reference TRBV5-1 and TRBJ1-4, the complete variable domain reads KAGVTQTPRYLIKTRGQQVTLSCSPISGHRSVSWYQQTPGQGLQFLFEYFSETQRNKGNFPGRFSGRQFSNSRSEMNVSTLELGDSALYLCASRGTGNEKLFFGSGTQLSVL.

The J gene is TRBJ1-2, the V gene TRBV21-1. TRBV21-1 is marked as a pseudogene. There are 14 residues in the CDR3. CDR3 bases: TGTGCCAGCACCCCCCGGGAGGGGAACTATGGCTACACCTTC. Its translation: CASTPREGNYGYTF.

This chain links TRBV10-3 with TRBJ1-2, with 8 bases matching TRBD1. CDR1 is ENHRY, CDR2 SYGVKD, per germline. J lost 4 bases, V lost 6 bases, and 4 bases had no gene match. This CDR3 is 13 amino acids long. The CDR3 region has the DNA TGTGCCATCAGCTCTGACAGGGGCTATGGCTACACCTTC. It codes for CAISSDRGYGYTF.

The chain joins TRBV28 to TRBJ1-2; 8 nucleotides line up with TRBD1. Germline V CDR1 and CDR2: MDHEN, SYDVKM. This CDR3 is built from 14 residues. V trimming: 4 bases; J trimming: 7 bases; junction bases outside the gene matches: 8. The CDR3 loop is CASSWAGGYVGYTF. For the CDR3, the DNA is TGTGCCAGCAGTTGGGCAGGGGGCTATGTTGGCTACACCTTC.

Remarks on this clone: The same CDR3 can be traced to other DNA sequences in this sample. The J gene is TRBJ2-3, the V gene TRBV5-1; D not resolved. CDR1 is SGHRS and CDR2 is YFSETQ in the germline V gene. This CDR3 is 12 amino acids long. Deletions cut 5 bases from V and 1 base from J, with 5 bases between. The CDR3 region has the DNA TGCGCCAGCAGGGGCGGCACAGATACGCAGTATTTT. It is translated as CASRGGTDTQYF.

V is TRBV6-5 and J is TRBJ2-7, with D perhaps matching TRBD2 (5 bases). CDR3 length equals 12 residues. Trimming took 10 bases from V and 3 from J, leaving 13 bases between them. Germline loops: CDR1 MNHEY, CDR2 SVGAGI. The CDR3 loop reads CANGLFYYEQYF. The CDR3 nucleotides read TGTGCCAACGGACTTTTCTACTACGAGCAGTACTTC.

The chain employs TRBV19 and TRBJ2-2; D perhaps matches TRBD1 (5 bases). Trimming removed 4 bases at V and 4 bases at J, with 16 bases between. The CDR3 contains 16 residues. The V gene's germline CDR1 is LNHDA and CDR2 SQIVND (reference sequence). CDR3 bases: TGTGCCAGTAGTAACCGCCAGGGTAGGAGCACCGGGGAGCTGTTTTTT. Its protein product is CASSNRQGRSTGELFF.

Only one count was recorded for this clone. CDR3 sequence: CASRPRLAETYEQYF. CDR3 sequence (DNA): TGTGCCAGCAGGCCAAGACTAGCGGAAACCTACGAGCAGTACTTC. The genes are TRBV5-4 and TRBJ2-5; 9 positions match TRBD2. The end of the DNA fits TRBJ2-7 better, so the J call may be wrong. This CDR3 is 15 amino acids long. Germline values: CDR1 SGHNT, CDR2 YYREEE (reference sequence).

V is TRBV28 and J is TRBJ2-2; 7 bases map to TRBD1. This CDR3 is built from 17 residues. Germline loops: CDR1 MDHEN, CDR2 SYDVKM. V lost 2 bases, J lost 3 bases, and 9 bases stayed unmatched. CDR3 residues: CASSLETGQVDTGELFF. The CDR3 DNA follows: TGTGCCAGCAGTTTAGAAACCGGACAGGTCGACACCGGGGAGCTGTTTTTT.

The rearrangement links TRBV5-5 to TRBJ2-3; 9 bases are shared with TRBD1. V was clipped by 7 bases and J by 1 base; unmatched bases: 4. Germline values: CDR1 SGHKS, CDR2 YYEKEE (reference sequence). This CDR3 contains 14 residues. In DNA form, the CDR3 reads TGTGCCAGCTCGGGACAGGGAGGCACAGATACGCAGTATTTT. Protein product: CASSGQGGTDTQYF.

The V and J genes are TRBV2 and TRBJ2-3, with TRBD1 matching over 8 bases. The trim removed 7 bases at V and 1 base at J, leaving 7 bases unmatched. The germline V gene has CDR1 SNHLY and CDR2 FYNNEI. The CDR3 is 15 amino acids. Here the CDR3 DNA reads TGTGCCAGCACCTCGGACAGGGCTGGCACAGATACGCAGTATTTT. It translates to CASTSDRAGTDTQYF.

The chain couples TRBV30 to TRBJ1-3; 7 bases align to TRBD1. V lost 3 bases and J lost 0; bases outside the gene matches: 8. There are 16 residues in the CDR3. Germline-derived CDR1 and CDR2 are GTSNPN and SVGIG (reference sequence). CDR3 bases: TGTGCCTGGAGCCTGACAACAGGGGTCTCTGGAAACACCATATATTTT. It yields the protein CAWSLTTGVSGNTIYF.

Here the CDR3 reads CASSPSQGGPHGYTF. CDR3 DNA sequence: TGTGCCAGCTCACCTAGTCAGGGAGGGCCTCATGGCTACACCTTC. The genes are TRBV18 and TRBJ1-2; D might be TRBD1 (5 bases). V lost 3 bases, J lost 6 bases, and 17 bases lay in between. The CDR3 extends over 15 amino acids. Germline CDR1 and CDR2: KGHSH and LQKENI.

CDR3 amino acids: CASSLRTALSYEQYF. As DNA, the CDR3 is TGTGCCAGCTCACTACGGACAGCCCTATCCTACGAGCAGTACTTC. The rearrangement links TRBV18 to TRBJ2-7; the D gene is possibly TRBD1 (6 bases). V was clipped by 4 bases and J by 1 base, with 14 bases between them. CDR1 and CDR2 (germline): KGHSH, LQKENI. This CDR3 region has 15 residues.

The rearrangement uses TRBV25-1 and TRBJ2-5; TRBD2 matches at 13 bases. Germline V gene sequence: CDR1 MGHDK, CDR2 SYGVNS. The length of the CDR3 is 17 residues. Trimming took 6 bases from V and 0 from J; bases not matched to a gene: 7. CDR3 bases: TGTGCCAGCAGAAGGACTAGCGGGGGCCCCAACCAAGAGACCCAGTACTTC. Residues: CASRRTSGGPNQETQYF.

About this clone itself: The junction departs from the called germline gene at one end, perhaps through a read error. The genes are TRBV7-9 and TRBJ1-6; no firm D call. The CDR3 contains 13 residues. CDR1 SEHNR and CDR2 FQNEAQ come from the germline V gene (reference sequence). The CDR3 DNA follows: TGTTCCAGCAGCGCCCAACAGAATTCACCCCTCCACTTT. This sequence encodes CSSSAQQNSPLHF.

The chain links TRBV19 to TRBJ2-7; 7 positions match TRBD1. There are 14 residues in the CDR3. V shed 5 bases and J 0 bases; nucleotides not matched to a gene: 4. Per germline, CDR1 LNHDA and CDR2 SQIVND (reference sequence). CDR3 residues: CASSSDRSSYEQYF. The DNA for the CDR3 is TGTGCCAGTAGTTCGGACAGGAGCTCCTACGAGCAGTACTTC.

DNA of the CDR3: TGTGCCAGTAGTATCCCGACAGGGAGCAATCAGCCCCAGCATTTT. Protein product: CASSIPTGSNQPQHF. The V call is TRBV19, the J call TRBJ1-5, with 7 bases lining up with TRBD1. Germline CDR1 and CDR2: LNHDA and SQIVND (reference sequence). V dropped 3 bases and J dropped 1; count of bases not matched to a gene: 3. The CDR3 length is 15 residues.

The genes are TRBV4-2 and TRBJ2-6; 9 nucleotides align to TRBD2. The CDR3 is made up of 19 amino acids. Germline lookup yields CDR1 LGHNA and CDR2 YNFKEQ. J was trimmed by 0 bases and V by 4 bases; bases with no gene match: 10. The CDR3 DNA reads as TGTGCCAGCAGCCGAGAGATAGCGGGGGCTAGCTCTGGGGCCAACGTCCTGACTTTC. Protein product: CASSREIAGASSGANVLTF.

This clone showed up just a few times. This rearrangement joins TRBV9 to TRBJ2-5, with 11 bases matching TRBD2. CDR3 size: 14 residues. CDR1 and CDR2 (germline): SGDLS, YYNGEE. V lost 0 bases, J lost 11 bases, and 6 bases stayed unmatched. CDR3 sequence reads: CASSVEGSGGAQYF. CDR3 DNA: TGTGCCAGCAGCGTAGAGGGTAGCGGGGGGGCGCAGTACTTC.

The genes are TRBV5-1 and TRBJ2-3; TRBD2 matches 8 bases. The germline CDR1 and CDR2 sequences are SGHRS and YFSETQ. This CDR3 is built from 14 residues. J gave up 2 bases and V 4 bases, and 3 bases lay outside the gene matches. The CDR3 bases are TGCGCCAGCAGCGTAGCGGGAAACACAGATACGCAGTATTTT. It yields the protein CASSVAGNTDTQYF.

The chain has TRBV6-5 and TRBJ1-2; perhaps TRBD1 as D (5 bases). The CDR3 totals 14 residues. V lost 0 bases and J lost 2, with 7 bases in between. CDR1 MNHEY and CDR2 SVGAGI come from the germline V gene. CDR3 sequence reads: CASSYSGPNYGYTF. In nucleotides, the CDR3 is TGTGCCAGCAGTTACTCGGGGCCAAACTATGGCTACACCTTC.

The chain uses TRBV19 and TRBJ2-7, with 10 bases that match TRBD1. J gave up 6 bases and V 7 bases, and 18 bases lay outside the gene matches. The CDR3 covers 17 residues. CDR1 is LNHDA and CDR2 is SQIVND in the germline V gene (reference sequence). CDR3 protein: CASTRYPGQGPGGEQYF. The CDR3 DNA is TGTGCCAGTACGCGATACCCGGGACAGGGGCCCGGGGGCGAGCAGTACTTC.

The chain carries TRBV5-1 and TRBJ1-1, with no clear D. V lost 5 bases and J lost 1, with 6 bases in between. The germline CDR1 and CDR2 sequences are SGHRS and YFSETQ. The CDR3 spans 12 residues. CDR3 residues: CASRTTNTEAFF. DNA for the CDR3: TGCGCCAGCAGGACAACGAACACTGAAGCTTTCTTT.